This T cell receptor beta chain emerged from a study of blood T cell repertoires in COVID-19. Germline loops: CDR1 SGHVS, CDR2 FQNEAQ. The V gene end was trimmed by 4 bases and the J gene end by 7 bases; junction bases not matched to a gene: 16. This CDR3 has 18 amino acids. Data came from immunoSEQ multiplex PCR; TCRdb stores just in-frame clones and leaves some out. The data hold about 93,000 clones, with roughly nine tenths observed a single time. The material sequenced was peripheral blood. The chain is built from TRBV7-8 and TRBJ1-4; 9 nucleotides match TRBD1. The clonotype was recovered from a man aged 50 to 60 with acute or convalescent COVID-19. DNA for the CDR3: TGTGCCAGCAGCTGGTATCGGGACAGGGAAAAATCCGGTGAAAAACTGTTTTTT. Amino acids: CASSWYRDREKSGEKLFF.